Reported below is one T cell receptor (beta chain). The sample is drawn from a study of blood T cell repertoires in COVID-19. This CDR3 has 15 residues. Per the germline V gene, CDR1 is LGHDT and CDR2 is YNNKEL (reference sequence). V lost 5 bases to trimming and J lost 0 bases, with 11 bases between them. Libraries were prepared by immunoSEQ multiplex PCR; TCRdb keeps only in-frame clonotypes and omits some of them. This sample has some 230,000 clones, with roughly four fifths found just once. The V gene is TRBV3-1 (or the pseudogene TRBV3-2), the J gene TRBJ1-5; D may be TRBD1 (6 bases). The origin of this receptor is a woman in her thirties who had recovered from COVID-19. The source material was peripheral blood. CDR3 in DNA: TGTGCCAGCAGCTACGGACAGAATAGCAATCAGCCCCAGCATTTT. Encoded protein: CASSYGQNSNQPQHF.